The 12 T cell receptor beta chains in this list originate from one sample, sequenced in a study of shared clonotypes between healthy human individuals. TCRdb keeps only in-frame clones here, not all; method: immunoSEQ multiplex PCR. The sample consists of 2 million to 2.5 million clones, just under 95% of them appearing once. The sequencing input was naive CD4+ T cells from PBMCs. Subset here: CD45RA+ positively selected. The receptors were gathered from a man in his late teens or twenties in good health. Some clones in this sample may be carry-over from other donors' samples.

The V call is TRBV4-1, the J call TRBJ1-4, with TRBD1 matching 7 bases. Unmatched junction bases numbered 5, after V lost 0 bases and J lost 4 bases. Germline assignment: CDR1 MGHRA and CDR2 YSYEKL. The CDR3 totals 16 residues. The CDR3 spells CASSQDDRAFNEKLFF. For the CDR3, the DNA is TGCGCCAGCAGCCAAGATGACAGGGCCTTTAATGAAAAACTGTTTTTT.

This clone was detected only once. This rearrangement joins TRBV28 to TRBJ1-6, with D perhaps matching TRBD1 (6 bases). V shed 0 bases and J shed 5 bases, with 8 bases lying between them. The CDR3 loop spans 15 amino acids. The germline CDR1 and CDR2 sequences are MDHEN and SYDVKM. CDR3 protein: CASSLWDRNNSPLHF. The CDR3 DNA reads TGTGCCAGCAGTTTATGGGACAGAAATAATTCACCCCTCCACTTT.

This chain connects TRBV7-2 to TRBJ2-3, with D possibly matching TRBD2 (6 bases). The V and J ends lost 8 bases and 1 base respectively, with 13 bases between them. The CDR3 length is 14 residues. CDR1 SGHTA and CDR2 FQGNSA come from the germline V gene. CDR3 sequence (DNA): TGTGCCAGCGGCCGACTAGTCGGCACAGATACGCAGTATTTT. Translating gives CASGRLVGTDTQYF.

This chain links TRBV2 with TRBJ2-5; possibly TRBD1 for D (5 bases). The V and J ends lost 8 bases and 1 base respectively, with 11 bases between them. The CDR3 has 13 residues. Germline V gene data show CDR1 as SNHLY and CDR2 as FYNNEI. The CDR3 nucleotides are TGTGCCAGCGGCCAGGGCAGCCAAGAGACCCAGTACTTC. This encodes CASGQGSQETQYF.

The chain is built from TRBV6-5 and TRBJ2-7, with D perhaps being TRBD1 or TRBD2 (5 bases each). Germline V CDR1 and CDR2: MNHEY, SVGAGI. V gave up 4 bases and J gave up 3 bases, with 10 bases separating them. The CDR3 has 13 residues. In DNA, the CDR3 is TGTGCCAGCAGTTGGGAGAGGGGCTACGAGCAGTACTTC. It specifies CASSWERGYEQYF.

V is TRBV27 and J is TRBJ2-7, with TRBD2 matching 7 bases. This CDR3 is 19 amino acids long. Germline V gene data show CDR1 as MNHEY and CDR2 as SMNVEV (reference sequence). V was clipped by 5 bases and J by 1 base; unmatched bases: 20. The CDR3 nucleotides are TGTGCCAGCAGTCCCCCTTCCGGGAGGAGCGGCTCCCGTTCCTACGAGCAGTACTTC. Its translation: CASSPPSGRSGSRSYEQYF.

This clone appeared once. The chain recombines TRBV6-5 with TRBJ2-1; 9 nucleotides line up with TRBD2. J was trimmed by 4 bases and V by 6 bases; bases with no gene match: 7. The germline V gene has CDR1 MNHEY and CDR2 SVGAGI. The CDR3 is made up of 15 amino acids. CDR3 residues: CASRLAGADYNEQFF. CDR3 coding DNA: TGTGCCAGCAGATTAGCGGGAGCTGATTACAATGAGCAGTTCTTC.

The chain couples TRBV18 to TRBJ2-3; 7 bases align to TRBD2. V shed 1 base, J shed 0 bases, and the junction held 4 bases outside the gene matches. The CDR3 has 16 residues. Germline-derived CDR1 and CDR2 are KGHSH and LQKENI. This chain's CDR3 is CASSPRRGVSTDTQYF. The CDR3 DNA reads as TGTGCCAGCTCACCACGACGGGGGGTCAGCACAGATACGCAGTATTTT.

The rearrangement links TRBV27 to TRBJ2-3; 9 bases map to TRBD1. CDR1 and CDR2 from the germline V gene are MNHEY and SMNVEV (reference sequence). J gave up 0 bases and V 3 bases, and 7 bases lay outside the gene matches. There are 17 residues in the CDR3. CDR3 coding DNA: TGTGCCAGCAGTTTCCTCCGGACAGGGGCTAGCACAGATACGCAGTATTTT. Translation gives CASSFLRTGASTDTQYF.

This chain connects TRBV7-9 to TRBJ2-2, with D perhaps TRBD1 (6 bases). The CDR3 has 18 residues. The germline gives CDR1 SEHNR, CDR2 FQNEAQ (reference sequence). The V end was cut by 5 bases, the J end by 5 bases, with 24 bases between. The CDR3 DNA sequence: TGTGCCAGCAGCCCCGGGGCCGGCAGGGGAAGAGGGACCGGGGAGCTGTTTTTT. Translated: CASSPGAGRGRGTGELFF.

V usage is TRBV19 and J usage is TRBJ2-1; TRBD2 matches 9 bases. This CDR3 spans 16 amino acids. Germline lookup yields CDR1 LNHDA and CDR2 SQIVND (reference sequence). With V trimmed by 6 bases and J by 4 bases, 10 bases remained unmatched. DNA for the CDR3: TGTGCCAGTAGATCCCCCCTAGCGGGGACATACAATGAGCAGTTCTTC. Its translation is CASRSPLAGTYNEQFF.

This chain joins TRBV13 and TRBJ2-1; a weak D match, TRBD2 (8 bases). CDR1 and CDR2 from the germline V gene are PRHDT and FYEKMQ (reference sequence). The CDR3 runs 16 residues. The germline V and J ends were trimmed by 6 bases and 4 bases, with 19 bases remaining between them. The CDR3 DNA reads as TGTGCCAGCAGTCTAGCGGGCCAGGGGGGATACAATGAGCAGTTCTTC. Encoded protein: CASSLAGQGGYNEQFF.